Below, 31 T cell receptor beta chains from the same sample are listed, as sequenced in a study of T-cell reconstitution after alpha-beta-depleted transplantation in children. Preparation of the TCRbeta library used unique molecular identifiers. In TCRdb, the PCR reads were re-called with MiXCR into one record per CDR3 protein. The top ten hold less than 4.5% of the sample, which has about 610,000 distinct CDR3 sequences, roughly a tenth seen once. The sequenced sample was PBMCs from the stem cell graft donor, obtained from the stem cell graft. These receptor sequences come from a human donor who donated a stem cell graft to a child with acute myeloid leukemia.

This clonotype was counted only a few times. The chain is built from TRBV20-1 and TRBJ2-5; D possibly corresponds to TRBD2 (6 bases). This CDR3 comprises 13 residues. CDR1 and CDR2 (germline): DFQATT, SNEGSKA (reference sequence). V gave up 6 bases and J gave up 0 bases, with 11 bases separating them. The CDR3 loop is CSARGRNQETQYF. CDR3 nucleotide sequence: TGCAGTGCCCGGGGGAGGAACCAAGAGACCCAGTACTTC.

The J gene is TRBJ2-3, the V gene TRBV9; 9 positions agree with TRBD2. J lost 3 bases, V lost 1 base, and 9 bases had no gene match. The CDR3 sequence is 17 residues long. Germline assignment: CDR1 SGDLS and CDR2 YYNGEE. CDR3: CASSVNRAGGDTDTQYF. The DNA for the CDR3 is TGTGCCAGCAGCGTAAATCGGGCGGGAGGGGATACAGATACGCAGTATTTT.

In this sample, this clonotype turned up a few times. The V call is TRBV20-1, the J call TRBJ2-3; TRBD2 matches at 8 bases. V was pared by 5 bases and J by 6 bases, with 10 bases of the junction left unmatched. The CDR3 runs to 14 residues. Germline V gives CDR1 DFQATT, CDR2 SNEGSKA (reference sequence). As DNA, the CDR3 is TGCAGTGCTGACCGGGGGGGGGCCGCGGATACGCAGTATTTT. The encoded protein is CSADRGGAADTQYF.

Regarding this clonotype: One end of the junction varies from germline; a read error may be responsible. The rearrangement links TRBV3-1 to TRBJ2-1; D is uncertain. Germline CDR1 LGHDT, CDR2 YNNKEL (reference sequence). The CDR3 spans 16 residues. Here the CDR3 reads CASSQESSNPYNEKFF. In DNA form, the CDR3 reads TGTGCCAGCAGCCAAGAATCCAGTAACCCCTACAATGAGAAGTTCTTC.

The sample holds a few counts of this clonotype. CDR3 bases: TGCAGTGCTAGCGACTACAGCTCCTACAATGAGCAGTTCTTC. Encoded protein: CSASDYSSYNEQFF. The rearrangement uses TRBV20-1 and TRBJ2-1; a weak D match, TRBD2 (5 bases). This CDR3 spans 14 amino acids. Germline CDR1 DFQATT, CDR2 SNEGSKA (reference sequence). Trimming stripped 3 bases from V and 0 bases from J, with 9 bases between.

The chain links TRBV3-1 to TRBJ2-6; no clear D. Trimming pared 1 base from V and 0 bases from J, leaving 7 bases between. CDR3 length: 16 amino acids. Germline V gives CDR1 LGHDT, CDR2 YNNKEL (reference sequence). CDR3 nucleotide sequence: TGTGCCAGCAGCCAAGGACTTAGCTCTGGGGCCAACGTCCTGACTTTC. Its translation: CASSQGLSSGANVLTF.

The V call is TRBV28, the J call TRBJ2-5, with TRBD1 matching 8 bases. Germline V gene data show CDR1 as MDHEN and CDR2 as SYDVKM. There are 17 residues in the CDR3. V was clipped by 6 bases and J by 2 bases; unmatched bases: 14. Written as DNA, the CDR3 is TGTGCCAGCAGGATTTTCAGGGGGCAGCCCCTTCAAGAGACCCAGTACTTC. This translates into CASRIFRGQPLQETQYF.

CDR3 DNA sequence: TGTGCCAGCAGTCGCCTCGTGCGGGGTCCTGCCTACGAGCAGTACTTC. Protein: CASSRLVRGPAYEQYF. The rearrangement joins TRBV6-1 to TRBJ2-7, with a weak D call TRBD2 (6 bases). Germline V gives CDR1 MNHNS, CDR2 SASEGT. The CDR3 totals 16 residues. The germline V and J ends were trimmed by 5 bases and 2 bases, with 19 bases remaining between them.

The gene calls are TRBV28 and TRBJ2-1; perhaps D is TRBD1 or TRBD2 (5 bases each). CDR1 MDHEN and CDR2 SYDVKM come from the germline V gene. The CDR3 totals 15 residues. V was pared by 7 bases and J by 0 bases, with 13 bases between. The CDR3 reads CASTGRDLSYNEQFF. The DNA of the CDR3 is TGTGCCAGCACCGGCCGGGACCTCTCCTACAATGAGCAGTTCTTC.

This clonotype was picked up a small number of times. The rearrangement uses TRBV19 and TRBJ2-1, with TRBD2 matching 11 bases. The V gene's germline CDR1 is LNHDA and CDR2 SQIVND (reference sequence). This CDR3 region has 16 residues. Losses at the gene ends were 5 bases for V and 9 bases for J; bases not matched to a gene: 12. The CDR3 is CASSLLGASGRREQFF. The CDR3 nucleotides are TGTGCCAGTAGTCTTCTAGGGGCTAGCGGGAGGCGTGAGCAGTTCTTC. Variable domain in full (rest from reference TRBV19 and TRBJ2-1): DGGITQSPKYLFRKEGQNVTLSCEQNLNHDAMYWYRQDPGQGLRLIYYSQIVNDFQKGDIAEGYSVSREKKESFPLTVTSAQKNPTAFYLCASSLLGASGRREQFFGPGTRLTVL.

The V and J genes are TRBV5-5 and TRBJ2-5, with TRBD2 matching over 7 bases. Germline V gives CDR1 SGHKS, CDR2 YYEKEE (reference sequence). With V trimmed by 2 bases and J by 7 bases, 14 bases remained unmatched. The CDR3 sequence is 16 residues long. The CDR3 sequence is CASSFVEGGPSSTQYF. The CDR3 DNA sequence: TGTGCCAGCAGCTTCGTAGAGGGAGGGCCGTCCTCGACCCAGTACTTC.

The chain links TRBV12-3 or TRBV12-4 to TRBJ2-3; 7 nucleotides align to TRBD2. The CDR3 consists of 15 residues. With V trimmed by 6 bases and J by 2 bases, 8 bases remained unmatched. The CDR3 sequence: CASSLSGRHTDTQYF. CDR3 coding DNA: TGTGCCAGCAGCCTATCCGGGAGGCACACAGATACGCAGTATTTT.

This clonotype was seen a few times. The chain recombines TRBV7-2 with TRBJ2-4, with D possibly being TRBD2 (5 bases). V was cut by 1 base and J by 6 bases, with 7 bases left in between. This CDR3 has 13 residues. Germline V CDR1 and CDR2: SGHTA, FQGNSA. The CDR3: CASSLVEGNIQYF. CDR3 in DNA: TGTGCCAGCAGCTTAGTCGAGGGAAACATTCAGTACTTC. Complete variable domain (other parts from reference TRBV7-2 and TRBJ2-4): GAGVSQSPSNKVTEKGKDVELRCDPISGHTALYWYRQSLGQGLEFLIYFQGNSAPDKSGLPSDRFSAERTGGSVSTLTIQRTQQEDSAVYLCASSLVEGNIQYFGAGTRLSVL.

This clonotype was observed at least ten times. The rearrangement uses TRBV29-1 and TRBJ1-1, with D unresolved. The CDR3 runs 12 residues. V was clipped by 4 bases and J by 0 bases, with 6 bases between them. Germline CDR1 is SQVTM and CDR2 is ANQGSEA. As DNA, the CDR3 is TGCAGCGTTGTTCGTGTGAACACTGAAGCTTTCTTT. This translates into CSVVRVNTEAFF.

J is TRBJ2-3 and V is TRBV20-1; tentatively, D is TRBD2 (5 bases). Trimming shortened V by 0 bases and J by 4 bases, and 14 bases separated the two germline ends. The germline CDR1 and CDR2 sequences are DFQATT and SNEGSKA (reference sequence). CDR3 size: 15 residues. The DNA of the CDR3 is TGCAGTGCTAGAGATCCGGCTAGCTACCCAGATACGCAGTATTTT. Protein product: CSARDPASYPDTQYF.

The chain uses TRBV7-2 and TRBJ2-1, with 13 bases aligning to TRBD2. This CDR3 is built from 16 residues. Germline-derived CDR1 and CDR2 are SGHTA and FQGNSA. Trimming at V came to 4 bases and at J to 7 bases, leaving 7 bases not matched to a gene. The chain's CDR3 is CASSSLWTSGSNEQFF. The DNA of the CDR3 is TGTGCCAGCAGCTCCTTATGGACTAGCGGGAGTAATGAGCAGTTCTTC.

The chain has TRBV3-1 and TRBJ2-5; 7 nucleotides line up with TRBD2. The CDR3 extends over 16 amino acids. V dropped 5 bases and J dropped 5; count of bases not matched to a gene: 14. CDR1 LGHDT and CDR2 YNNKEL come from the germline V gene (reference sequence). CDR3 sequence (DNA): TGTGCCAGCAGCTTTCGAAGCGGGACTGCTTGGGAGACCCAGTACTTC. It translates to CASSFRSGTAWETQYF.

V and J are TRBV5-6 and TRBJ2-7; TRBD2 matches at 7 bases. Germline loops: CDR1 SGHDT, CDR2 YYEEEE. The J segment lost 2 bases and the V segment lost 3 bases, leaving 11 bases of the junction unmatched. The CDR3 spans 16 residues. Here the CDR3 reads CASSWWASGSPYEQYF. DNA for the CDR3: TGTGCCAGCAGCTGGTGGGCTAGCGGATCGCCCTACGAGCAGTACTTC.

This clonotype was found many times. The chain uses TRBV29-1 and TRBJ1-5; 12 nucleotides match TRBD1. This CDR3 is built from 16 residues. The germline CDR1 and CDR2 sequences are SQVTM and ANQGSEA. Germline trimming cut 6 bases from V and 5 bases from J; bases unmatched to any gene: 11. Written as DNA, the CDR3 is TGCAGCGTGAGGGTGGCTGGGACAGGGGGCGATCAGCCCCAGCATTTT. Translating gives CSVRVAGTGGDQPQHF. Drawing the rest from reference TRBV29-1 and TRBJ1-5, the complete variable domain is SAVISQKPSRDICQRGTSLTIQCQVDSQVTMMFWYRQQPGQSLTLIATANQGSEATYESGFVIDKFPISRPNLTFSTLTVSNMSPEDSSIYLCSVRVAGTGGDQPQHFGDGTRLSIL.

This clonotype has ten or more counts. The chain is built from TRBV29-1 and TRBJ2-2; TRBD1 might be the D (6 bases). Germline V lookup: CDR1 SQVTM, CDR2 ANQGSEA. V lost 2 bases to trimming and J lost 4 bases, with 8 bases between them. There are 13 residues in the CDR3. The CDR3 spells CSVEPRGTGELFF. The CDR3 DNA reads TGCAGCGTTGAACCCAGGGGCACCGGGGAGCTGTTTTTT.

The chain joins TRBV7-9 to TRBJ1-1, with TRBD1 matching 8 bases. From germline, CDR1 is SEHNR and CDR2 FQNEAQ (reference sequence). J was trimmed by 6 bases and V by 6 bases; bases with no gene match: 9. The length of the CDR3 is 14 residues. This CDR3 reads CASSPTGTGAEAFF. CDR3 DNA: TGTGCCAGCAGTCCCACCGGGACAGGCGCTGAAGCTTTCTTT.

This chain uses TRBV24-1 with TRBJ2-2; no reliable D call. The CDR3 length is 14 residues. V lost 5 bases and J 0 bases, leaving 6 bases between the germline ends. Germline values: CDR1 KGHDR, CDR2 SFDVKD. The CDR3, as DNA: TGTGCCACCAGTGTAGGCACGAACACCGGGGAGCTGTTTTTT. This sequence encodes CATSVGTNTGELFF.

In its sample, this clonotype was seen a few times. In nucleotides, the CDR3 is TGTGCCAGCAGTAGACTCCGAGGATACGAGCAGTACTTC. Protein sequence: CASSRLRGYEQYF. The gene calls are TRBV12-3 or TRBV12-4 and TRBJ2-7; D call uncertain. CDR3 size: 13 residues. The V gene lost 5 bases and the J gene lost 4 bases, with 12 bases spanning the gap.

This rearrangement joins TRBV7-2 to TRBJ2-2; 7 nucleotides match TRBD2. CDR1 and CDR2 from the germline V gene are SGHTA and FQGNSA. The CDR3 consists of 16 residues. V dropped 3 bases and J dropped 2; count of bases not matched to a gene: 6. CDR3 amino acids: CASSLGLGLNTGELFF. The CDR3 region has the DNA TGTGCCAGCAGCTTGGGACTGGGACTAAACACCGGGGAGCTGTTTTTT.

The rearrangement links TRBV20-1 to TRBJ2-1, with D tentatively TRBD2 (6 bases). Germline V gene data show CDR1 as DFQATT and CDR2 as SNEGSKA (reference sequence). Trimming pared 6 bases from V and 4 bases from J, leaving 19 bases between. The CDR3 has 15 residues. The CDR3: CSAADRLVGYNEQFF. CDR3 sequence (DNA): TGCAGTGCCGCCGACCGACTAGTGGGTTACAATGAGCAGTTCTTC.

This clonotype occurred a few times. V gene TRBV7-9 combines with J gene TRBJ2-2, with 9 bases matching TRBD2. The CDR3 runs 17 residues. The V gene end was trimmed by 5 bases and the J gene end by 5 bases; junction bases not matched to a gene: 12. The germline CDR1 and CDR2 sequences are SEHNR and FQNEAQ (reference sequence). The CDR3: CASSPPGLAGMTGELFF. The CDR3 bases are TGTGCCAGCAGCCCCCCTGGGCTAGCGGGAATGACCGGGGAGCTGTTTTTT.

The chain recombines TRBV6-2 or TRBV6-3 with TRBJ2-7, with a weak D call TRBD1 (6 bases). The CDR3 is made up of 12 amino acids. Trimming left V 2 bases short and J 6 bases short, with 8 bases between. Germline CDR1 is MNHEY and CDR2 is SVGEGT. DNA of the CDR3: TGTGCCAGCAGTTACCCAGGGGTCGAGCAGTACTTC. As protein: CASSYPGVEQYF.

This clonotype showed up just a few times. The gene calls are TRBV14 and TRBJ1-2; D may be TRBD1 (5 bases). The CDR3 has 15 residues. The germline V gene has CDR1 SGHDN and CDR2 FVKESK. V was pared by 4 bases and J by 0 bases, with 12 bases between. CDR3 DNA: TGTGCCAGCAGCCCTCGGTGGGACTCTAACTATGGCTACACCTTC. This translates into CASSPRWDSNYGYTF.

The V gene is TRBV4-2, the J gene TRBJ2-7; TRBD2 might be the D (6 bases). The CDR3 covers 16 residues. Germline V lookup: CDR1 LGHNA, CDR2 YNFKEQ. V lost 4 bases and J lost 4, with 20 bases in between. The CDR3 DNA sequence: TGTGCCAGCAGCCGGGGCCCTAGCGAGGGCTATTACGAGCAGTACTTC. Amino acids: CASSRGPSEGYYEQYF.

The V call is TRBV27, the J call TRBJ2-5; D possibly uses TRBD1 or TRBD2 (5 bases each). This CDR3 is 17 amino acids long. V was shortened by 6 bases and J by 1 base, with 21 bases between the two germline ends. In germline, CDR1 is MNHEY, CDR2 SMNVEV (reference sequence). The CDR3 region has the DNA TGTGCCAGCAGGAAAGGGTCCGGGACGGCCCTCCAAGAGACCCAGTACTTC. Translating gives CASRKGSGTALQETQYF.

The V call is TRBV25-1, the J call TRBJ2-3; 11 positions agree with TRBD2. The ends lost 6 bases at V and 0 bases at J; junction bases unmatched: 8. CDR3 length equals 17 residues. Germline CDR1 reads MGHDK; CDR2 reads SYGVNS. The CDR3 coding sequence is TGTGCCAGCAGCGGGCGACTAGCGGGAATTAGCACAGATACGCAGTATTTT. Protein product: CASSGRLAGISTDTQYF.